This T cell receptor beta chain was sequenced in a study of blood T cell repertoires in COVID-19. Study details: Both acute and convalescent COVID-19 samples were obtained from the United States, Italy and Spain. Nucleic acid was either cDNA or gDNA, and it came from T cells, B-cell-depleted T cells, or PBMCs.

This clone was recorded at least ten times. The CDR3 runs to 11 residues. Trimming pared 3 bases from V and 9 bases from J, leaving 11 bases between. Germline values: CDR1 SQVTM, CDR2 ANQGSEA. In the original analysis: Reference gene primer amplification in the assay estimated nucleated cell counts. Profiling relied on immunoSEQ multiplex PCR, and the TCRdb table lists in-frame clones only, not all of them. D and trimming were read from the DNA, whereas the V and J calls and clone size are those reported in that table. The sample holds some 96,000 clones; about 80% are singletons and the top ten take under 35%.

The sequenced sample was peripheral blood. The J gene is TRBJ1-2, the V gene TRBV29-1; maybe TRBD1 (6 bases). The TCR comes from a man between 65 and 80 years old with active or convalescent COVID-19. For the CDR3, the DNA is TGCAGCGTTGATACAGGGAGTCGCTACACCTTC. This translates into CSVDTGSRYTF.